Following are 12 T cell receptor beta chains from one sample sequenced in a study of blood T cells in healthy people across ages. A sample-barcoded 5' primer and a J-beta primer mix were used in a second PCR of about 7 to 12 cycles. Using its own MiXCR run on the 5' RACE reads, TCRdb lists one record per CDR3 protein. The sample holds approximately 680,000 distinct CDR3 sequences; 32% are singletons and the top ten take 15%. Sample: blood. The source is a woman of 80 years or more in good health.

This clonotype was found a few times. This could be a read error, since a much larger clone is one nucleotide away. This chain connects TRBV20-1 to TRBJ2-7, with 8 bases that match TRBD1. Germline V CDR1 and CDR2: DFQATT, SNEGSKA (reference sequence). CDR3 length equals 14 residues. The CDR3 nucleotides are TGCAGCTCCCGGGGCCATGACAGGGGCAACGAGCAGTACTTC. Amino acids: CSSRGHDRGNEQYF.

This clonotype was picked up many times. This chain connects TRBV7-2 to TRBJ2-5, with D possibly TRBD2 on 6 matching bases. The CDR3 loop spans 15 amino acids. Germline CDR1 SGHTA, CDR2 FQGNSA. V lost 1 base to trimming and J lost 4 bases, with 13 bases between them. The DNA of the CDR3 is TGTGCCAGCAGCTTAGTCCGGGGAGGTAGAGAGACCCAGTACTTC. The encoded protein is CASSLVRGGRETQYF.

The chain is built from TRBV12-3 or TRBV12-4 and TRBJ2-7; 8 bases agree with TRBD1. After removal of 6 bases from V and 6 bases from J, the junction contained 4 bases not matched to a gene. This CDR3 spans 12 amino acids. The CDR3 nucleotides are TGTGCCAGCAGACCCACAGGGGGCGAGCAGTACTTC. Protein: CASRPTGGEQYF.

This clonotype was observed many times. The CDR3 DNA is TGCAGCGTTAGGACGGCCCTCTCCTACGAGCAGTACTTC. Translation: CSVRTALSYEQYF. The chain combines TRBV29-1 with TRBJ2-7, with D unresolved. Germline CDR1 SQVTM, CDR2 ANQGSEA. The V gene lost 5 bases and the J gene lost 0 bases, with 11 bases spanning the gap. The CDR3 totals 13 residues.

The rearrangement links TRBV4-2 to TRBJ2-1, with 10 bases identical to TRBD2. The CDR3 has 16 amino acids. Germline CDR1 and CDR2: LGHNA and YNFKEQ. V was clipped by 4 bases and J by 3 bases; unmatched bases: 6. The chain's CDR3 is CASSLSAGGGYNEQFF. The CDR3 nucleotides are TGTGCCAGCAGCCTCTCAGCGGGAGGGGGCTACAATGAGCAGTTCTTC.

This clonotype was detected many times. The chain carries TRBV30 and TRBJ2-5; 13 positions match TRBD2. The junction had 7 bases not matched to a gene; V was cut back by 2 bases and J by 4 bases. The germline CDR1 and CDR2 sequences are GTSNPN and SVGIG (reference sequence). This CDR3 has 16 amino acids. The CDR3 DNA reads TGTGCCTGGAGTAGAACTAGCGGGGGGGCCCGAGAGACCCAGTACTTC. It codes for CAWSRTSGGARETQYF.

This clonotype has at least ten counts. This chain links TRBV5-5 with TRBJ1-2, with 11 bases aligning to TRBD1. With 4 bases clipped from V and 6 bases from J, the junction kept 11 bases outside the gene matches. CDR3 length: 16 amino acids. CDR1 and CDR2 (germline): SGHKS, YYEKEE (reference sequence). The CDR3 sequence: CASSPGQGAFGDGYTF. The CDR3 DNA is TGTGCCAGCAGCCCCGGACAGGGGGCATTTGGGGATGGCTACACCTTC.

This clonotype was detected a few times. The chain employs TRBV6-5 and TRBJ2-3, with TRBD1 matching 8 bases. The germline V gene encodes CDR1 MNHEY and CDR2 SVGAGI. The CDR3 loop spans 14 amino acids. Trimming took 2 bases from V and 5 from J; bases not matched to a gene: 3. The CDR3, as DNA: TGTGCCAGCAGTTACCGGACAGGGAAAGATACGCAGTATTTT. It is translated as CASSYRTGKDTQYF.

V gene TRBV6-6 combines with J gene TRBJ1-3; 7 bases fit TRBD1. The CDR3 has 15 amino acids. In germline, CDR1 is MNHNY, CDR2 SVGAGI (reference sequence). V lost 2 bases to trimming and J lost 0 bases; unmatched junction nucleotides: 1. The CDR3 nucleotides read TGTGCCAGCAGTTACGGGACAGACTCTGGAAACACCATATATTTT. This translates into CASSYGTDSGNTIYF.

This clonotype occurred many times. This chain links TRBV7-3 with TRBJ2-1; TRBD2 might be the D (6 bases). The V gene lost 1 base and the J gene lost 8 bases, with 15 bases spanning the gap. The CDR3 spans 15 residues. Germline V gives CDR1 SGHTA, CDR2 FQGTGA. The CDR3 nucleotides read TGTGCCAGCAGCTTAATACGGCGTGGGAGGTATGAGCAGTTCTTC. Amino acid sequence: CASSLIRRGRYEQFF.

There are many counts of this clonotype. The chain couples TRBV20-1 to TRBJ2-7, with 12 bases aligning to TRBD2. This CDR3 comprises 15 residues. The germline gives CDR1 DFQATT, CDR2 SNEGSKA (reference sequence). Germline trimming cut 5 bases from V and 2 bases from J; bases unmatched to any gene: 7. CDR3 DNA sequence: TGCAGTGCTTTTCCGACTAGCGGGGGTACCTACGAGCAGTACTTC. It yields the protein CSAFPTSGGTYEQYF.

Note on this clonotype: The junction does not match germline at one end; this may be a read error. The chain links TRBV4-1 to TRBJ2-4, with D hard to call. The CDR3 extends over 16 amino acids. Germline V gene sequence: CDR1 MGHRA, CDR2 YSYEKL. CDR3 DNA sequence: TGCGCCAGCAGCCAACCTACGGAAATGACCAAAAACATTCAGTACTTT. Translating it yields CASSQPTEMTKNIQYF.